This entry describes one T cell receptor (beta chain). The record originates from a study of blood T cell repertoires in COVID-19. Turning to the study itself: Whether acute or convalescent, the COVID-19 samples came from the United States, Italy and Spain. From T cells, B-cell-depleted T cells, or PBMCs came the material, which was cDNA or gDNA.

The data were produced by immunoSEQ multiplex PCR, yet TCRdb's version contains in-frame clones alone and is incomplete. The sample shows approximately 270,000 clones, about 87% of them seen only once. Individuals drawn from about 26 US areas were about 18 to 100 years old. Participants had their cohort set by participant-reported clinical history. CDR1 and CDR2 from the germline V gene are SGHNT and YYREEE (reference sequence). The CDR3 has 12 residues. Trimming took 2 bases from V and 5 from J, leaving 8 bases between them. The sequenced sample was PBMCs or T cells enriched from blood (not recorded which). The clonotype was recovered from a woman in her twenties or thirties with acute COVID-19. The V and J genes are TRBV5-4 and TRBJ2-7, with a weak D call TRBD1 (5 bases). CDR3 bases: TGTGCCAGCAGCTTCCTAGGGGACGAGCAGTACTTC. Protein product: CASSFLGDEQYF.